The 30 T cell receptor beta chains given below trace back to one sample, sequenced in a study of cytomegalovirus exposure and HLA in healthy donors (dated by TCRdb to about 2017). Library generation was performed with the immunoSEQ multiplex PCR assay. For the multiplex PCR, a mixture combining 60 forward primers for TCR Vbeta segments and 13 reverse primers for TCR Jbeta segments was used. Sourced from immuneACCESS, this table was stored by TCRdb with only in-frame sequences that have V and J called. A share of the clones is absent; for the studies checked, an unresolved V gene accounts for under half, and the remainder has no known explanation. For this sample the table gives 150,000 to 200,000 clones, of which 80% to 85% were detected only once. The leading ten clones occupy around 2.1% of the sample. The sequenced sample consisted of PBMCs. These receptors all stem from a woman in her late teens or twenties in good health and CMV-seropositive.

This clone was detected many times. The genes are TRBV19 and TRBJ1-1; D perhaps matches TRBD1 (6 bases). The V gene lost 0 bases and the J gene lost 10 bases, with 18 bases spanning the gap. This CDR3 has 15 residues. Per germline, CDR1 LNHDA and CDR2 SQIVND (reference sequence). The chain's CDR3 is CASSIDLGSRGTAFF. The CDR3 DNA reads as TGTGCCAGTAGTATAGATCTTGGAAGCAGGGGAACAGCTTTCTTT.

This chain links TRBV11-3 with TRBJ2-1; 9 bases align to TRBD1. Germline CDR1 is SGHNT and CDR2 is YENEEA. After removal of 6 bases from V and 9 bases from J, the junction contained 6 bases not matched to a gene. CDR3 size: 13 residues. The CDR3 coding sequence is TGTGCCAGCAGGGCTCGGGACAGGGTTGAGCAGTTCTTC. This sequence encodes CASRARDRVEQFF. The variable domain in full, completed from reference TRBV11-3 and TRBJ2-1, reads EAGVVQSPRYKIIEKKQPVAFWCNPISGHNTLYWYLQNLGQGPELLIRYENEEAVDDSQLPKDRFSAERLKGVDSTLKIQPAELGDSAVYLCASRARDRVEQFFGPGTRLTVL.

CDR3 sequence reads: CASRTPGQGNNEQFF. For the CDR3, the DNA is TGTGCCAGCAGGACACCGGGACAGGGAAACAATGAGCAGTTCTTC. The V call is TRBV6-1, the J call TRBJ2-1, with TRBD1 matching 9 bases. Germline V gene lookup returns CDR1 MNHNS and CDR2 SASEGT. Unmatched junction bases numbered 8, after V lost 6 bases and J lost 5 bases. CDR3 length: 15 residues.

The chain is built from TRBV23-1 and TRBJ2-7; D is uncertain. TRBV23-1 is an ORF, and what it does is uncertain. This CDR3 spans 18 amino acids. Trimming stripped 3 bases from V and 2 bases from J, with 23 bases between. CDR3 region: CASSHPHPLGRDPYEQYF. The CDR3 coding sequence is TGCGCCAGCAGTCATCCCCACCCCCTGGGCCGAGACCCCTACGAGCAGTACTTC.

The chain combines TRBV27 with TRBJ1-5, with a tentative D call TRBD1 (5 bases). The V end was cut by 8 bases, the J end by 4 bases, with 15 bases between. CDR1 is MNHEY, CDR2 SMNVEV, per germline (reference sequence). The CDR3 has 14 amino acids. CDR3 in amino acids: CASGGGTENQPQHF. CDR3 nucleotide sequence: TGTGCCAGCGGGGGGGGGACGGAAAATCAGCCCCAGCATTTT.

The J gene is TRBJ1-6, the V gene TRBV7-9; weak D call: TRBD1 (5 bases). Trimming took 5 bases from V and 14 from J, leaving 19 bases between them. This CDR3 contains 14 residues. Germline V gene lookup returns CDR1 SEHNR and CDR2 FQNEAQ (reference sequence). CDR3 DNA: TGTGCCAGCAGCCGAACAGGTGGGGATGTCACCCTCCACTTT. This translates into CASSRTGGDVTLHF.

A single count supports this clone. One junction end disagrees with the germline gene, perhaps due to a read error. In DNA form, the CDR3 reads TGTGCCAGCAGCTCCCAGGGGCCGGCCGGCAAAAACAGTCAGTACTTC. Translated: CASSSQGPAGKNSQYF. This chain joins TRBV7-3 and TRBJ2-4, with D maybe TRBD1 (6 bases). Germline CDR1 is SGHTA and CDR2 is FQGTGA. The CDR3 is 16 residues long.

The chain links TRBV19 to TRBJ1-1; no firm D call. The CDR3 has 15 residues. V lost 3 bases and J 0 bases, leaving 11 bases between the germline ends. Germline assignment: CDR1 LNHDA and CDR2 SQIVND (reference sequence). CDR3 sequence reads: CASSIEGVMNTEAFF. The CDR3 region has the DNA TGTGCCAGTAGTATCGAGGGAGTTATGAACACTGAAGCTTTCTTT. Based on the CDR3 plus reference TRBV19 and TRBJ1-1, the full variable domain is DGGITQSPKYLFRKEGQNVTLSCEQNLNHDAMYWYRQDPGQGLRLIYYSQIVNDFQKGDIAEGYSVSREKKESFPLTVTSAQKNPTAFYLCASSIEGVMNTEAFFGQGTRLTVV.

V and J are TRBV19 and TRBJ1-2, with TRBD1 as a possible D gene (5 bases). This CDR3 has 13 residues. V was trimmed by 3 bases and J by 2 bases, leaving 7 bases between them. Germline assignment: CDR1 LNHDA and CDR2 SQIVND (reference sequence). The CDR3 reads CASSMGLNYGYTF. CDR3 nucleotide sequence: TGTGCCAGTAGTATGGGACTGAACTATGGCTACACCTTC.

In this sample, this clone turned up once. The chain links TRBV19 to TRBJ1-2, with D possibly matching TRBD1 (6 bases). CDR3 length: 13 amino acids. V was shortened by 5 bases and J by 5 bases, with 12 bases between the two germline ends. Per the germline V gene, CDR1 is LNHDA and CDR2 is SQIVND (reference sequence). The CDR3: CASSEQGRYGYTF. CDR3 sequence (DNA): TGTGCCAGTAGTGAACAGGGTCGGTATGGCTACACCTTC. The full variable domain, with the rest looked up from reference TRBV19 and TRBJ1-2, is DGGITQSPKYLFRKEGQNVTLSCEQNLNHDAMYWYRQDPGQGLRLIYYSQIVNDFQKGDIAEGYSVSREKKESFPLTVTSAQKNPTAFYLCASSEQGRYGYTFGSGTRLTVV.

The rearrangement joins TRBV19 to TRBJ2-1; 8 bases are a match to TRBD1. CDR3 size: 16 residues. V shed 2 bases and J 0 bases; nucleotides not matched to a gene: 3. The V gene's germline CDR1 is LNHDA and CDR2 SQIVND (reference sequence). CDR3 in amino acids: CASSINRGSSYNEQFF. For the CDR3, the DNA is TGTGCCAGTAGTATAAACAGGGGGAGCTCCTACAATGAGCAGTTCTTC. The entire variable domain, with the rest obtained from reference TRBV19 and TRBJ2-1, is as follows: DGGITQSPKYLFRKEGQNVTLSCEQNLNHDAMYWYRQDPGQGLRLIYYSQIVNDFQKGDIAEGYSVSREKKESFPLTVTSAQKNPTAFYLCASSINRGSSYNEQFFGPGTRLTVL.

The chain recombines TRBV29-1 with TRBJ2-2, with a tentative D call TRBD1 (6 bases). Germline V gene data show CDR1 as SQVTM and CDR2 as ANQGSEA. With 5 bases removed from V and 6 bases from J, the gap between germline ends came to 13 bases. The length of the CDR3 is 13 residues. CDR3 DNA sequence: TGCAGCGTTTTAAAAACAGGGTCCGGGGAGCTGTTTTTT. It translates to CSVLKTGSGELFF.

The chain recombines TRBV7-6 with TRBJ2-5; 7 bases fit TRBD2. This CDR3 comprises 13 residues. Germline loops: CDR1 SGHVS, CDR2 FNYEAQ. V shed 6 bases, J shed 5 bases, and the junction held 6 bases outside the gene matches. This CDR3 is CASSSTSMETQYF. The CDR3 DNA is TGTGCCAGCAGTTCGACTAGCATGGAGACCCAGTACTTC.

This clone showed up just once. V and J are TRBV5-4 and TRBJ2-5, with 10 bases aligning to TRBD2. The CDR3 is 15 residues long. V shed 0 bases, J shed 2 bases, and the junction held 1 base outside the gene matches. Germline V gene sequence: CDR1 SGHNT, CDR2 YYREEE (reference sequence). CDR3 coding DNA: TGTGCCAGCAGCTTGGAACTAGCGGGGCAAGAGACCCAGTACTTC. As protein: CASSLELAGQETQYF.

This clone was observed a single time. Sequence at one end of the junction differs from germline and may be a read error. The chain employs TRBV7-9 and TRBJ1-2, with a tentative D call TRBD1 (6 bases). Per germline, CDR1 SEHNR and CDR2 FQNEAQ (reference sequence). The CDR3 contains 13 residues. The CDR3 sequence: CSSSLGGQGRYTF. CDR3 coding DNA: TGTTCCAGCAGCCTCGGGGGGCAGGGGCGCTACACCTTC.

This clone occurred a few times. The chain combines TRBV21-1 with TRBJ2-2; the table's D call TRBD1 went unverified against the DNA. TRBV21-1 is a documented pseudogene. The CDR3 spans 18 residues. The DNA of the CDR3 is TGTGCCAGCAGTACCGGGACAGGATCTATATTGGGCACCGGGGAGCTGTTTTTT. Its translation: CASSTGTGSILGTGELFF.

This chain connects TRBV5-1 to TRBJ2-3, with 11 bases that match TRBD2. Germline V gene lookup returns CDR1 SGHRS and CDR2 YFSETQ. The CDR3 runs to 14 residues. V shed 0 bases, J shed 14 bases, and the junction held 8 bases outside the gene matches. CDR3 sequence reads: CASSLELLAGGVYF. DNA of the CDR3: TGCGCCAGCAGCTTGGAGCTTCTAGCGGGGGGCGTGTATTTT.

This clone has more than one count but fewer than ten. The chain links TRBV15 to TRBJ1-3, with TRBD1 as a possible D gene (6 bases). Trimming removed 6 bases from V and 8 bases from J, with 17 bases in between. CDR1 and CDR2 from the germline V gene are LNHNV and YYDKDF (reference sequence). This CDR3 region has 14 residues. The CDR3 nucleotides are TGTGCCACCAGATCAGGGGATATACCTGACACCATATATTTT. Protein: CATRSGDIPDTIYF.

CDR3 residues: CASSRDSSGNTIYF. CDR3 DNA sequence: TGTGCCAGCAGCCGGGACAGCTCTGGAAACACCATATATTTT. This rearrangement joins TRBV6-1 to TRBJ1-3, with 7 bases aligning to TRBD1. Germline CDR1 and CDR2: MNHNS and SASEGT. V lost 6 bases and J lost 0; bases outside the gene matches: 2. The CDR3 spans 14 residues.

This clone has a handful of counts. This chain joins TRBV7-2 and TRBJ1-5; the D gene is possibly TRBD1 (6 bases). V gave up 5 bases and J gave up 6 bases, with 11 bases separating them. The CDR3 sequence is 13 residues long. CDR1 and CDR2 from the germline V gene are SGHTA and FQGNSA. CDR3 sequence reads: CASSPQGSQPQHF. The DNA for the CDR3 is TGTGCCAGCAGCCCTCAGGGGTCTCAGCCCCAGCATTTT.

This chain joins TRBV19 and TRBJ2-6; TRBD2 is a possible D gene (6 bases). The V end lost 10 bases, the J end lost 0 bases, and 13 bases lay between the germline ends. The CDR3 length is 15 residues. CDR1 is LNHDA, CDR2 SQIVND, per germline (reference sequence). In DNA form, the CDR3 reads TGTGCCACCTCTAGGGGAGGCTCTGGGGCCAACGTCCTGACTTTC. It specifies CATSRGGSGANVLTF.

This clone was observed once. The junction shows a germline mismatch at one end, possibly a read error. The J gene is TRBJ2-5, the V gene TRBV10-2; tentatively, D is TRBD2 (5 bases). CDR3 size: 14 residues. CDR1 is WSHSY and CDR2 is SAAADI in the germline V gene. Written as DNA, the CDR3 is TGCGCCAGCAATGAGGCGGGCCCAGTCGAGACCCAGTACTTC. Translated, it gives CASNEAGPVETQYF.

The rearrangement joins TRBV4-1 to TRBJ2-1; 10 bases fit TRBD1. Germline CDR1 is MGHRA and CDR2 is YSYEKL. The CDR3 covers 15 residues. Unmatched junction bases numbered 4, after V lost 2 bases and J lost 6 bases. The CDR3 protein is CASSQPTGGRNEQFF. CDR3 in DNA: TGCGCCAGCAGCCAACCGACAGGGGGCCGCAATGAGCAGTTCTTC.

The chain uses TRBV25-1 and TRBJ2-3; 9 nucleotides match TRBD2. Trimming at V came to 4 bases and at J to 4 bases, leaving 12 bases not matched to a gene. CDR3 length: 17 residues. Germline loops: CDR1 MGHDK, CDR2 SYGVNS. CDR3 DNA sequence: TGTGCCAGCAGTGTCCTGCGGGGGGGTTCTATCGCAGATACGCAGTATTTT. Translated: CASSVLRGGSIADTQYF.

The chain carries TRBV4-3 and TRBJ2-2, with D unresolved. Germline CDR1 and CDR2: LGHNA and YSLEER. The CDR3 totals 16 residues. The V end lost 1 base, the J end lost 0 bases, and 9 bases lay between the germline ends. Here the CDR3 reads CASSQGPVSNTGELFF. The CDR3 DNA reads as TGCGCCAGCAGCCAAGGGCCTGTATCGAACACCGGGGAGCTGTTTTTT.

The CDR3: CASHFLTKGDRGRRLTGELFF. The CDR3 DNA reads as TGTGCCAGCCACTTTCTCACAAAGGGGGACAGGGGTCGTCGTTTGACCGGGGAGCTGTTTTTT. The chain is built from TRBV21-1 and TRBJ2-2; TRBD1 reflects the table's D call only, with no check against the DNA. TRBV21-1 is labeled a pseudogene. This CDR3 has 21 residues.

This chain uses TRBV7-2 with TRBJ1-2, with 8 bases identical to TRBD1. Trimming cost V 2 bases and J 6 bases; bases outside gene matches: 11. CDR1 SGHTA and CDR2 FQGNSA come from the germline V gene. The CDR3 runs to 16 residues. Written as DNA, the CDR3 is TGTGCCAGCAGCTTATTTTACCGCAGGGGGCGGGATGGCTACACCTTC. Protein product: CASSLFYRRGRDGYTF.

The chain joins TRBV30 to TRBJ1-2; D remains unclear. With 3 bases removed from V and 8 bases from J, the gap between germline ends came to 13 bases. Per germline, CDR1 GTSNPN and CDR2 SVGIG (reference sequence). This CDR3 comprises 12 residues. The CDR3 nucleotides read TGTGCCTGGAGCGGAACGGACTGGGGCTACACCTTC. It translates to CAWSGTDWGYTF.

The chain joins TRBV5-1 to TRBJ1-4; TRBD1 aligns across 11 bases. CDR1 SGHRS and CDR2 YFSETQ come from the germline V gene. The CDR3 consists of 14 residues. With V trimmed by 4 bases and J by 7 bases, 3 bases remained unmatched. In DNA, the CDR3 is TGCGCCAGCAGCCCCGGGACAGGGGGTGAAAAACTGTTTTTT. Translated, it gives CASSPGTGGEKLFF.

The gene calls are TRBV27 and TRBJ2-6, with D unclear. V was trimmed by 9 bases and J by 0 bases, leaving 9 bases between them. The CDR3 length is 14 residues. Germline CDR1 reads MNHEY; CDR2 reads SMNVEV (reference sequence). The CDR3 spells CASTSSSGANVLTF. The CDR3, as DNA: TGTGCCAGTACATCCTCCTCTGGGGCCAACGTCCTGACTTTC.